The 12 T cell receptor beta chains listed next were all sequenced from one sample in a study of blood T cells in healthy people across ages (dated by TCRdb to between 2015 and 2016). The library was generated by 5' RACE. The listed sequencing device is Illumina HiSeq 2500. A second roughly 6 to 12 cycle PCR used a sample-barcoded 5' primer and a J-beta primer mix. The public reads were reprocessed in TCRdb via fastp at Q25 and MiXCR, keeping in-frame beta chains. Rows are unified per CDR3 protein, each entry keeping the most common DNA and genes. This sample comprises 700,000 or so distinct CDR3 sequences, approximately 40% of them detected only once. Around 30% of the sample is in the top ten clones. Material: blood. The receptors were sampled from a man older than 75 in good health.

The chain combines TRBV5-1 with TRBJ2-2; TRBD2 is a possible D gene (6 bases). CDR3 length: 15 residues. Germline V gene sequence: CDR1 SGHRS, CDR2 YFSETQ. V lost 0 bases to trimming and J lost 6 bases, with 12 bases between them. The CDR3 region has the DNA TGCGCCAGCAGCTTGGTGGAGACGGGAGCCGGGGAGCTGTTTTTT. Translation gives CASSLVETGAGELFF.

The CDR3 nucleotides are TGTGCCAGCAGCTCCGGCGGAAATACGCAGTATTTT. It encodes CASSSGGNTQYF. This sequence joins TRBV7-2 and TRBJ2-3; D uncertain. There are 12 residues in the CDR3. CDR1 is SGHTA, CDR2 FQGNSA, per germline. Trimming removed 4 bases from V and 7 bases from J, with 9 bases in between.

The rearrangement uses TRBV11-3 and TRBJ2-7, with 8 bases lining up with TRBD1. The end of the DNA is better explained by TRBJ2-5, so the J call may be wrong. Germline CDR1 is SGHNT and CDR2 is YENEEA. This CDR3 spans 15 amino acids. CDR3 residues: CASSRTGGSSETQYF. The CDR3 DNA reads TGTGCCAGCAGCCGAACAGGGGGTTCTTCAGAGACCCAGTACTTC.

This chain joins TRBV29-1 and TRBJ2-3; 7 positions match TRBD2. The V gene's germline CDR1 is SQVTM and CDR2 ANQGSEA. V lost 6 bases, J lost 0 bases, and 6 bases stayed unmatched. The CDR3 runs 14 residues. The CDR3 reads CSVRAGTSTDTQYF. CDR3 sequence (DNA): TGCAGCGTCCGAGCGGGAACTAGCACAGATACGCAGTATTTT.

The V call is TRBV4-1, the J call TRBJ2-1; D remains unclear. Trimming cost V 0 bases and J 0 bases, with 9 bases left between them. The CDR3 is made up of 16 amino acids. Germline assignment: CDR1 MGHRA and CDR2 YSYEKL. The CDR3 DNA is TGCGCCAGCAGCCAAGATTTCAGAAGCTCCTACAATGAGCAGTTCTTC. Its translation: CASSQDFRSSYNEQFF.

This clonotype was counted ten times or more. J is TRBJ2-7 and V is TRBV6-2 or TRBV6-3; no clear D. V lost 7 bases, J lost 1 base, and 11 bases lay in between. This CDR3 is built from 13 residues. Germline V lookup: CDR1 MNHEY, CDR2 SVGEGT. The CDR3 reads CASTPPSSYEQYF. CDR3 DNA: TGTGCCAGCACCCCGCCCAGTTCCTACGAGCAGTACTTC.

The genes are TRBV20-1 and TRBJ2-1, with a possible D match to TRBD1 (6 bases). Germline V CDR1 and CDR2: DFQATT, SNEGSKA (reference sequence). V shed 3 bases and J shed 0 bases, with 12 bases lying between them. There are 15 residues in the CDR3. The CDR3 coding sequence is TGCAGTGCTAGGGACAGTGCGAGCTCCTACAATGAGCAGTTCTTC. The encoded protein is CSARDSASSYNEQFF.

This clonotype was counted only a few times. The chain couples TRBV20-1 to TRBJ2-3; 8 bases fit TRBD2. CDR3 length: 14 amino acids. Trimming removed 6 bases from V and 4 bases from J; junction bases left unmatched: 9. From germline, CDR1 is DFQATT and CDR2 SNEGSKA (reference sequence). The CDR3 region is CSAIVSGKADTQYF. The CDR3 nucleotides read TGCAGTGCCATCGTTAGCGGGAAGGCAGATACGCAGTATTTT.

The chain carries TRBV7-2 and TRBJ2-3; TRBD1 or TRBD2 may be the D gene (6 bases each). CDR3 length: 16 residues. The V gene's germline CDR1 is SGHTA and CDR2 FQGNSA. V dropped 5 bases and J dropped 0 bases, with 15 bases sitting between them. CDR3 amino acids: CASSPRGGGSTDTQYF. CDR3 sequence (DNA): TGTGCCAGCAGCCCTCGCGGAGGGGGAAGCACAGATACGCAGTATTTT.

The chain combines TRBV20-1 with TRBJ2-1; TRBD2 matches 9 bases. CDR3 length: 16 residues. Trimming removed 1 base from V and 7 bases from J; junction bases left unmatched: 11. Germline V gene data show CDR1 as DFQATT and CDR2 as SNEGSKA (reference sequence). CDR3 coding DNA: TGCAGTGCTAGAGTCCGGGGCGGGAGGGCCTTGAATGAGCAGTTCTTC. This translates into CSARVRGGRALNEQFF.

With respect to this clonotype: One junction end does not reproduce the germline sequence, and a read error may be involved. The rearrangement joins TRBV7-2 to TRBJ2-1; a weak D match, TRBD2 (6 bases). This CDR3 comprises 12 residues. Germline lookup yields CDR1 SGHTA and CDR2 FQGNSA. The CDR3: CAGSSFGGEQFF. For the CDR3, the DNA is TGTGCCGGCAGCTCCTTCGGGGGTGAGCAGTTCTTC. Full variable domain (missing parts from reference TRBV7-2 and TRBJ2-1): GAGVSQSPSNKVTEKGKDVELRCDPISGHTALYWYRQSLGQGLEFLIYFQGNSAPDKSGLPSDRFSAERTGGSVSTLTIQRTQQEDSAVYLCAGSSFGGEQFFGPGTRLTVL.

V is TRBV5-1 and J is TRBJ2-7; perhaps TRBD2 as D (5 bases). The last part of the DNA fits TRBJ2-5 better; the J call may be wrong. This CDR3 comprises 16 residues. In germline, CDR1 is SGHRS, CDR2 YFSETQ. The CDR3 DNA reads TGCGCCAGCAGTTTGAGCCGAGGTCGGGGATCAGAGACCCAGTACTTC. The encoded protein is CASSLSRGRGSETQYF.